What follows is one TCR beta chain and its context. Its antigen is not known. This record belongs to a study of shared clonotypes between healthy human individuals. Among the donors, all were Caucasian adults who lived in Nashville, Tennessee. Deep was the level at which the assay was run. TCRdb's table, derived via immunoSEQ multiplex PCR, lists solely in-frame clones and lacks some. Here the sample spans over a million clones, around 95% being singletons. Overall study findings and caveats: Sampling involved blood alone; tissue repertoires likely differ.

The receptor comes from a young man in good health. Sequencing was performed on naive CD4+ T cells sorted from blood. The subset was: CD45RA+ positively selected.

The CDR3 DNA is TGTGCCAGCAAACGGACTCTCATGTACAATGAGCAGTTCTTC. This sequence encodes CASKRTLMYNEQFF. The chain uses TRBV2 and TRBJ2-1, with a weak D call TRBD2 (5 bases). V was trimmed by 7 bases and J by 4 bases, leaving 14 bases between them. This CDR3 has 14 amino acids. Germline assignment: CDR1 SNHLY and CDR2 FYNNEI. Drawing the rest from reference TRBV2 and TRBJ2-1, the complete variable domain is EPEVTQTPSHQVTQMGQEVILRCVPISNHLYFYWYRQILGQKVEFLVSFYNNEISEKSEIFDDQFSVERPDGSNFTLKIRSTKLEDSAMYFCASKRTLMYNEQFFGPGTRLTVL.